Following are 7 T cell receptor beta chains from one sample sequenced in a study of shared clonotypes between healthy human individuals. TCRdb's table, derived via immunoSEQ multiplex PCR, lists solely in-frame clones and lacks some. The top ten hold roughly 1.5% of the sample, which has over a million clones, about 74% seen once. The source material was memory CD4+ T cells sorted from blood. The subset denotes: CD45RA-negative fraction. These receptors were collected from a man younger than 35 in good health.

CDR3 loop: CASSPYGYYGYTF. The CDR3 nucleotides are TGTGCCAGCAGTCCCTACGGATACTATGGCTACACCTTC. The chain has TRBV27 and TRBJ1-2; D gene ambiguous. CDR1 and CDR2 from the germline V gene are MNHEY and SMNVEV (reference sequence). V was cut by 5 bases and J by 3 bases, with 10 bases left in between. This CDR3 contains 13 residues.

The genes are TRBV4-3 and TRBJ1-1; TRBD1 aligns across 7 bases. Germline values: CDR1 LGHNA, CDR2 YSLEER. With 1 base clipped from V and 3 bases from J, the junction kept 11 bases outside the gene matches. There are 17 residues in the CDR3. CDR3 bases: TGCGCCAGCAGCCAAGGAGGGTGGGGACAGACCTACACTGAAGCTTTCTTT. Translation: CASSQGGWGQTYTEAFF.

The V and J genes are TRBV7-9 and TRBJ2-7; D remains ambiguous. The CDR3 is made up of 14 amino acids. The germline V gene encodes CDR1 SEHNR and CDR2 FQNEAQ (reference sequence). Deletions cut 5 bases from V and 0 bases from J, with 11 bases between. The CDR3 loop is CASSRGSRSYEQYF. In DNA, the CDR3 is TGTGCCAGCAGCCGTGGTTCCCGCTCCTACGAGCAGTACTTC.

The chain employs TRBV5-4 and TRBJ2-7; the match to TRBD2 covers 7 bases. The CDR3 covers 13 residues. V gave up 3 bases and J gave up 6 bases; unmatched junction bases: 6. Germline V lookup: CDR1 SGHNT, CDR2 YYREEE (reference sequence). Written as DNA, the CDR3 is TGTGCCAGCAGCTCGGAGCGGGGAGCCGAGCAGTACTTC. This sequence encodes CASSSERGAEQYF.

The DNA for the CDR3 is TGTGCCAGCAGCGCGACAGACAGGGAGTTGGAGCAGTACTTC. Its protein is CASSATDRELEQYF. The rearrangement uses TRBV9 and TRBJ2-7; TRBD1 matches at 7 bases. This CDR3 region has 14 residues. V dropped 3 bases and J dropped 7; count of bases not matched to a gene: 10. Germline V lookup: CDR1 SGDLS, CDR2 YYNGEE.

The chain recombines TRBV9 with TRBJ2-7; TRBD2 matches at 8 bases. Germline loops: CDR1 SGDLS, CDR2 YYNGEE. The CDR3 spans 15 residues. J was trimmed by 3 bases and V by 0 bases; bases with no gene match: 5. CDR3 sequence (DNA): TGTGCCAGCAGCGTAGCGGGGGGGGTTTACTACGAGCAGTACTTC. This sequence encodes CASSVAGGVYYEQYF.

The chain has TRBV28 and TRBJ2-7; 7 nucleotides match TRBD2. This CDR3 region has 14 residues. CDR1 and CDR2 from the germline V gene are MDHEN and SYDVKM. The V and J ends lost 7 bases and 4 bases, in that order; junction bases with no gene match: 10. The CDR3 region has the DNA TGTGCCAGCACCCACGGACTAGAGAGATACGAGCAGTACTTC. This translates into CASTHGLERYEQYF. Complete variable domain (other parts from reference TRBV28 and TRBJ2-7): DVKVTQSSRYLVKRTGEKVFLECVQDMDHENMFWYRQDPGLGLRLIYFSYDVKMKEKGDIPEGYSVSREKKERFSLILESASTNQTSMYLCASTHGLERYEQYFGPGTRLTVT.